The TCR beta chain described here comes from a study of cytomegalovirus exposure and HLA in healthy donors. The assay was immunoSEQ multiplex PCR, and TCRdb's table has in-frame clones only and misses some. The sample lists 150,000 or so clones, approximately 87% occurring once. Losses at the gene ends were 5 bases for V and 13 bases for J; bases not matched to a gene: 5. Germline values: CDR1 SEHNR, CDR2 FQNEAQ (reference sequence). CDR3 size: 13 residues. The table lists this clone with a few counts. The receptor was derived from a woman between 25 and 40 years old in good health and CMV-seronegative. What was sequenced was PBMCs. The chain carries TRBV7-9 and TRBJ2-1; 13 bases align to TRBD2. CDR3 coding DNA: TGTGCCAGCAGCCTAGGACTAGCGGGGGAACAGTTCTTC. It yields the protein CASSLGLAGEQFF.